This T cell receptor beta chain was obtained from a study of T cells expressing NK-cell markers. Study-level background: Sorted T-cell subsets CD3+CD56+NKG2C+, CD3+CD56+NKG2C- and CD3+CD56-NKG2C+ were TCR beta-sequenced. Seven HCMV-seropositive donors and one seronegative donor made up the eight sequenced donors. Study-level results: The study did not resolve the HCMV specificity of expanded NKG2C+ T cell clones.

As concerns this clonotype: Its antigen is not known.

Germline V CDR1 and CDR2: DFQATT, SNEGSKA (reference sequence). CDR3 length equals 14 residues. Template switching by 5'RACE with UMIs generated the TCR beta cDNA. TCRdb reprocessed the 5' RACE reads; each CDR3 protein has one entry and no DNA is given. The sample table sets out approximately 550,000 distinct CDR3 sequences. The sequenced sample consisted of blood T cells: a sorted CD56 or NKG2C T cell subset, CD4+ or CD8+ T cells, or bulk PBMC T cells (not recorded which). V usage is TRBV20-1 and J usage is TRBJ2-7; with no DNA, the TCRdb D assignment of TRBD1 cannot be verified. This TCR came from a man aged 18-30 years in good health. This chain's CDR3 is CSAPTGTGRYEQYF.